Sequencing of this T cell receptor (beta chain) was carried out in a study of cytomegalovirus exposure and HLA in healthy donors. Trimming took 0 bases from V and 5 from J; bases not matched to a gene: 7. The CDR3 totals 15 residues. Germline CDR1 is SEHNR and CDR2 is FQNEAQ (reference sequence). This clone was picked up one time. It was with 60 Vbeta and 13 Jbeta primers that the PCR ran. TCRdb keeps only in-frame clones here, not all; method: immunoSEQ multiplex PCR. The sample contains about 190,000 clones, around 80% of which appear only once. Sequenced input: PBMCs. The J gene is TRBJ2-7, the V gene TRBV7-9; 7 bases match TRBD2. This clonotype was sampled from a man aged 40-55 years in good health and CMV-seropositive. The CDR3 DNA reads as TGTGCCAGCAGCTTAGCGGGCGGGAGTAGACACGAGCAGTACTTC. Its protein product is CASSLAGGSRHEQYF.